Listed below are T cell receptor beta chains from one sample, sequenced in a study of T-cell reconstitution after alpha-beta-depleted transplantation in children. TCRdb reprocessed the PCR reads with MiXCR, giving one entry per CDR3 protein. The sample lists hundreds of thousands of distinct CDR3 sequences, around 7.8% occurring once. The sample consisted of PBMCs, mostly from graft donor cells, taken 180 days after TCRalphabeta/CD19-depleted stem cell transplant. The receptors were sampled from a male patient between 5 and 17 years old who had a stem cell transplant for acute lymphoblastic leukemia, so the T cells may come from the graft donor. Both conserved end residues are part of each CDR3. A D gene is named only where the DNA matches it firmly. Clone size is not always given. Where it is, it says once, few, many or a class for expanded clones.

j_call: TRBJ2-7; clone_size: many; v_call: TRBV9; d_call: NA; cdr3_aa: CASSEGPAYEQYF; cdr3_nt: TGTGCCAGCAGCGAGGGGCCAGCGTACGAGCAGTACTTC
j_call: TRBJ1-1; clone_size: many; v_call: TRBV3-1; d_call: NA; cdr3_aa: CASSQGNIEAFF; cdr3_nt: TGTGCCAGCAGCCAAGGGAACATTGAAGCTTTCTTT
j_call: TRBJ2-1; clone_size: many; v_call: TRBV24-1; d_call: TRBD2; cdr3_aa: CATSDFPRAGAGNEQFF; cdr3_nt: TGTGCCACCAGTGATTTCCCGAGAGCGGGAGCGGGGAATGAGCAGTTCTTC
j_call: TRBJ1-2; clone_size: many; v_call: TRBV7-9; d_call: NA; cdr3_aa: CASSSLVFGTAVDGYTF; cdr3_nt: TGTGCCAGCAGCTCCTTAGTTTTCGGGACGGCCGTCGATGGCTACACCTTC
j_call: TRBJ1-2; clone_size: many; v_call: TRBV28; d_call: NA; cdr3_aa: CASSFGVGAFYGYTF; cdr3_nt: TGTGCCAGCAGTTTTGGGGTGGGGGCTTTCTATGGCTACACCTTC
j_call: TRBJ2-6; clone_size: NA; v_call: TRBV5-1; d_call: NA; cdr3_aa: CASSFGGATGANVLTF; cdr3_nt: TGCGCCAGCAGCTTCGGAGGGGCGACTGGGGCCAACGTCCTGACTTTC
j_call: TRBJ2-3; clone_size: many; v_call: TRBV27; d_call: TRBD2; cdr3_aa: CASSLTLAGANTDTQYF; cdr3_nt: TGTGCCAGCAGTTTAACTCTAGCGGGGGCGAACACAGATACGCAGTATTTT
j_call: TRBJ2-7; clone_size: many; v_call: TRBV20-1; d_call: NA; cdr3_aa: CSASRVSFYEQYF; cdr3_nt: TGCAGTGCTAGTAGGGTCAGCTTCTACGAGCAGTACTTC
j_call: TRBJ1-6; clone_size: many; v_call: TRBV4-2; d_call: NA; cdr3_aa: CASSQCPRVRNSPLHF; cdr3_nt: TGTGCCAGCAGCCAATGTCCCAGGGTCCGGAATTCACCCCTCCACTTT
j_call: TRBJ1-1; clone_size: many; v_call: TRBV5-1; d_call: NA; cdr3_aa: CASSWEDALITEAFF; cdr3_nt: TGCGCCAGCAGCTGGGAGGACGCCCTCATCACTGAAGCTTTCTTT
j_call: TRBJ2-5; clone_size: many; v_call: TRBV27; d_call: NA; cdr3_aa: CASSFVSETRRTQYF; cdr3_nt: TGTGCCAGCAGTTTCGTTTCGGAGACTCGAAGGACCCAGTACTTC
j_call: TRBJ2-1; clone_size: many; v_call: TRBV7-9; d_call: NA; cdr3_aa: CATYEYNEQFF; cdr3_nt: TGTGCTACCTATGAGTACAATGAGCAGTTCTTC
j_call: TRBJ1-1; clone_size: many; v_call: TRBV9; d_call: TRBD1; cdr3_aa: CASSPLWTGKSNTEAFF; cdr3_nt: TGTGCCAGCAGCCCTCTTTGGACAGGGAAGTCCAACACTGAAGCTTTCTTT
j_call: TRBJ1-6; clone_size: many; v_call: TRBV4-2; d_call: NA; cdr3_aa: CASSQEGISPLHF; cdr3_nt: TGTGCCAGCAGCCAAGAGGGAATTTCACCCCTCCACTTT
j_call: TRBJ1-4; clone_size: many; v_call: TRBV20-1; d_call: TRBD1; cdr3_aa: CRVGTGGIGEKLFF; cdr3_nt: TGCAGAGTCGGGACAGGGGGCATCGGTGAAAAACTGTTTTTT
j_call: TRBJ2-1; clone_size: many; v_call: TRBV12-3/TRBV12-4; d_call: TRBD1; cdr3_aa: CASSPGQGAYNEQFF; cdr3_nt: TGTGCCAGCAGTCCTGGTCAGGGGGCCTACAATGAGCAGTTCTTC
j_call: TRBJ1-1; clone_size: few; v_call: TRBV27; d_call: NA; cdr3_aa: CATGVGSNTEAFF; cdr3_nt: TGTGCCACCGGGGTGGGTAGTAACACTGAAGCTTTCTTT
j_call: TRBJ1-5; clone_size: NA; v_call: TRBV12-3/TRBV12-4; d_call: NA; cdr3_aa: CAFSPRQATRGQPQHF; cdr3_nt: TGTGCCTTCAGTCCTCGACAGGCTACTAGGGGGCAGCCCCAGCATTTT
j_call: TRBJ2-7; clone_size: many; v_call: TRBV20-1; d_call: NA; cdr3_aa: CSARSRDTNRGLYEQYF; cdr3_nt: TGCAGTGCTAGAAGTAGGGACACTAACCGTGGGCTTTACGAGCAGTACTTC
j_call: TRBJ1-1; clone_size: many; v_call: TRBV12-3/TRBV12-4; d_call: NA; cdr3_aa: CASSLQGRGEAFF; cdr3_nt: TGTGCCAGCAGTTTACAGGGACGGGGTGAAGCTTTCTTT
j_call: TRBJ1-4; clone_size: few; v_call: TRBV3-1; d_call: TRBD1; cdr3_aa: CASSPRDRGLIATNEKLFF; cdr3_nt: TGTGCCAGCAGCCCTAGGGACAGGGGCCTTATCGCGACTAATGAAAAACTGTTTTTT
j_call: TRBJ2-3; clone_size: many; v_call: TRBV11-3; d_call: TRBD2; cdr3_aa: CASSLARPGTSSDTQYF; cdr3_nt: TGTGCCAGCAGCTTAGCCCGTCCCGGGACTAGCTCAGATACGCAGTATTTT
j_call: TRBJ1-2; clone_size: many; v_call: TRBV6-5; d_call: NA; cdr3_aa: CASSYSIPGYGYTF; cdr3_nt: TGTGCCAGCAGTTACTCGATCCCGGGCTATGGCTACACCTTC
j_call: TRBJ2-5; clone_size: many; v_call: TRBV20-1; d_call: TRBD2; cdr3_aa: CSARDSGGFQETQYF; cdr3_nt: TGCAGTGCTAGAGATAGCGGGGGGTTCCAAGAGACCCAGTACTTC
j_call: TRBJ2-1; clone_size: many; v_call: TRBV11-1; d_call: TRBD2; cdr3_aa: CASSPRGTSWSYNEQFF; cdr3_nt: TGTGCCAGCAGCCCAAGAGGGACTAGCTGGTCCTACAATGAGCAGTTCTTC
j_call: TRBJ2-7; clone_size: few; v_call: TRBV20-1; d_call: TRBD1; cdr3_aa: CSAPDRAGPYEQYF; cdr3_nt: TGCAGTGCCCCGGACAGGGCCGGACCCTACGAGCAGTACTTC
j_call: TRBJ1-1; clone_size: many; v_call: TRBV5-1; d_call: TRBD1; cdr3_aa: CASSTDRRDTEAFF; cdr3_nt: TGCGCCAGCAGCACGGACAGGAGAGACACTGAAGCTTTCTTT
j_call: TRBJ2-1; clone_size: many; v_call: TRBV28; d_call: TRBD2; cdr3_aa: CASYGGLAYNEQFF; cdr3_nt: TGTGCCAGCTATGGGGGACTAGCGTACAATGAGCAGTTCTTC